These T cell receptor beta chains were read from a single sample in a study of PD-1 blockade in classical Hodgkin lymphoma. Method: immunoSEQ multiplex PCR; TCRdb's copy keeps in-frame clones and lacks some. This repertoire shows around 50,000 clones, about 90% found once; its top ten account for roughly 13%. The sequencing used peripheral blood mononuclear cells (PBMCs), collected before the fourth cycle of nivolumab. The source is a human donor with classical Hodgkin lymphoma. Both conserved end residues are part of each CDR3. Fields, in order: clone size, V gene, J gene, D gene, CDR3 DNA, CDR3 protein. D genes are given only for firm matches. Only some rows state a clone size, as once, few, many or a class for expanded clones.

.,TRBV11-3,TRBJ1-3,.,TGTGCCAGCAGCTTAGGAGATAAGGCGGGAAACACCATATATTTT,CASSLGDKAGNTIYF
once,TRBV7-3,TRBJ2-1,.,TGTGCCAGCAGCTTACTAGCGATACAACAGAACAATGAGCAGTTCTTC,CASSLLAIQQNNEQFF
.,TRBV10-2,TRBJ1-6,.,TGCGCCAGCAGTTCAGGGGATGGGAATAATTCACCCCTCCACTTT,CASSSGDGNNSPLHF
.,TRBV27,TRBJ1-5,.,TGTGCCAGCAGTTTGGGGTATTTTCAGCCCCAGCATTTT,CASSLGYFQPQHF
.,TRBV28,TRBJ2-1,TRBD2,TGTGCCAGCAGTCCCCGGCCGGGACTAGCGGGAGTCTCTGGCAATGAGCAGTTCTTC,CASSPRPGLAGVSGNEQFF
.,TRBV19,TRBJ2-2,.,TGTGCCAGTAGTATAGTAGCCAGGAACACCGGGGAGCTGTTTTTT,CASSIVARNTGELFF
.,TRBV5-1,TRBJ1-4,.,TGCGCCAGCAGCCCGGACAAAAGGGAAGGATGGATGTTTTTT,CASSPDKREGWMFF
.,TRBV29-1,TRBJ2-1,TRBD2,TGCAGCTCAAGACTAGCCCTAGGGGATGAGCAGTTCTTC,CSSRLALGDEQFF
.,TRBV11-2,TRBJ2-1,TRBD1,TGTGCCAGCAGCTTAAACCCGACAGGGGCCAATGAGCAGTTCTTC,CASSLNPTGANEQFF
.,TRBV5-1,TRBJ2-7,TRBD2,TGCGCCAGCAGCCCCTACGGGACTAGCGGCTTTCCGGAGCAGTACTTC,CASSPYGTSGFPEQYF
.,TRBV29-1,TRBJ2-7,.,TGCAGCGTTGGGTTGCTCTACGAGCAGTACTTC,CSVGLLYEQYF
once,TRBV2,TRBJ2-3,TRBD1,TGTGCCAGTCAGCCAGTCTCGGGACAGGGCAGTTATTTT,CASQPVSGQGSYF
.,TRBV7-6,TRBJ2-5,.,TGTGCCAGCAGCTTTAACAAGGGATCGGGCCCAAGGGCCCAGTACTTC,CASSFNKGSGPRAQYF
.,TRBV2,TRBJ1-5,TRBD1,TGTGCCAGCAGTCCCGGACAGGGCCCCTATAGCAATCAGCCCCAGCATTTT,CASSPGQGPYSNQPQHF
.,TRBV5-8,TRBJ2-1,TRBD2,TGTGCCAGCATCCTTAGCGGGAGTCTTAATTATGAGCAGTTCTTC,CASILSGSLNYEQFF
.,TRBV19,TRBJ2-1,.,TGTGCCAGTACTGCGGTTCTGAGCTCCTACAATGAGCAGTTCTTC,CASTAVLSSYNEQFF
.,TRBV4-2,TRBJ2-5,.,TGTGCCAGCAGCGACCCGGCGGATTTTACGGAGACCCAGTACTTC,CASSDPADFTETQYF
.,TRBV5-1,TRBJ2-1,.,TGCGCCAGCAGCTTACTGGGAATCGATGAGCAGTTCTTC,CASSLLGIDEQFF
.,TRBV2,TRBJ2-1,.,TGTGCCAGCAGCGAACTAGTCAATAAATCAGAGCAGTTCTTC,CASSELVNKSEQFF
.,TRBV25-1,TRBJ1-1,.,TGTGCCAGCAGTGAACGGGCTGAAGCTTTCTTT,CASSERAEAFF
.,TRBV7-8,TRBJ2-1,.,TGTGCCAGCAGCTTAGAGACACTCTCAGGGAATGAGCAGTTCTTC,CASSLETLSGNEQFF
.,TRBV5-1,TRBJ2-3,.,TGCGCCAGCAGCTTGGGCCTAGATACGCAGTATTTT,CASSLGLDTQYF
.,TRBV5-5,TRBJ1-1,.,TGTGCCAGCAGTTTAGGAGGGGTGGCTGAAGCTTTCTTT,CASSLGGVAEAFF
.,TRBV19,TRBJ2-3,.,TGTGCCAGTAGTATAGATCCAGGCACAGATACGCAGTATTTT,CASSIDPGTDTQYF
once,TRBV5-1,TRBJ2-7,.,TGCGCCAGCAGCTCTCAGGAATACGAGCAGTACTTC,CASSSQEYEQYF
.,TRBV5-4,TRBJ1-4,.,TGTGCCAGCAGCTTTAAGGGCGTTGACTATGAAAAACTGTTTTTT,CASSFKGVDYEKLFF
few,TRBV6-1,TRBJ2-7,.,TGTGCCAGCAGTGTGGAGGGCTTCTACGAGCAGTACTTC,CASSVEGFYEQYF
.,TRBV12-5,TRBJ2-5,TRBD2,TGTGCTAGTGGTTTGGCCCAAATGGTAGCGGGTATCCAAGAGACCCAGTACTTC,CASGLAQMVAGIQETQYF
.,TRBV5-1,TRBJ2-7,.,TGCGCCAGCAGCTTGGCGCAGGGTGGTGAGCAGTACTTC,CASSLAQGGEQYF
.,TRBV10-2,TRBJ1-1,TRBD1,TGCGCCACGCGGGCGGATCCAGGGACAGGTCAAATGAACACTGAAGCTTTCTTT,CATRADPGTGQMNTEAFF
medium-sized,TRBV2,TRBJ2-7,TRBD2,TGTGCCAGCACTGAGACGGGACTAGACTACGAGCAGTACTTC,CASTETGLDYEQYF